Listed below are T cell receptor beta chains from one sample, sequenced in a study of T cell clones after liver transplantation. Clones were read by immunoSEQ multiplex PCR, and TCRdb kept only the in-frame ones, dropping some. Counted here are 40,000 to 65,000 clones, around 85% occurring once; the ten biggest clones make up about 8.9%. Source: CD4+ T cells from blood, taken before liver transplant. The receptor source for this set is a human donor who received a liver transplant. The CDR3 runs from the conserved cysteine through the conserved F or W. Fields, in order: clone size, J gene, D gene, V gene, CDR3 protein, CDR3 DNA. A D gene is named only where the DNA matches it firmly. Some rows have no size entry. The others give once, few or many, or a class for an expanded clone.

size: NA
J: TRBJ1-1
D: NA
V: TRBV2
CDR3: CASSSPRAMNTEAFF
DNA: TGTGCCAGCAGTTCCCCCAGGGCCATGAACACTGAAGCTTTCTTT

size: NA
J: TRBJ2-2
D: NA
V: TRBV9
CDR3: CASGRSTGELFF
DNA: TGTGCCAGCGGCAGGAGCACCGGGGAGCTGTTTTTT

size: NA
J: TRBJ2-7
D: TRBD1
V: TRBV27
CDR3: CASSLLGQRNNEQYF
DNA: TGTGCCAGCAGTTTATTGGGACAGAGAAATAACGAGCAGTACTTC

size: NA
J: TRBJ1-5
D: NA
V: TRBV5-1
CDR3: CASSFEGLSPQHF
DNA: TGCGCCAGCAGCTTTGAGGGACTATCGCCCCAGCATTTT

size: NA
J: TRBJ1-2
D: TRBD1
V: TRBV18
CDR3: CASSRDRGDFNYGYTF
DNA: TGTGCCAGCTCACGGGACAGGGGAGACTTTAACTATGGCTACACCTTC

size: NA
J: TRBJ1-2
D: TRBD1
V: TRBV29-1
CDR3: CSVGLRDRGEGYTF
DNA: TGCAGCGTCGGACTAAGGGACAGGGGGGAAGGCTACACCTTC

size: NA
J: TRBJ2-1
D: NA
V: TRBV4-2
CDR3: CASSQEKDEQFF
DNA: TGTGCCAGCAGCCAAGAAAAGGATGAGCAGTTCTTC

size: NA
J: TRBJ1-2
D: NA
V: TRBV9
CDR3: CASSVTTNYGYTF
DNA: TGTGCCAGCAGCGTCACAACTAACTATGGCTACACCTTC

size: NA
J: TRBJ2-3
D: NA
V: TRBV5-1
CDR3: CASSRSFIDTQYF
DNA: TGCGCCAGCAGCCGCTCCTTTATAGATACGCAGTATTTT

size: NA
J: TRBJ2-6
D: NA
V: TRBV4-3
CDR3: CASSQVIASSGANVLTF
DNA: TGCGCCAGCAGCCAAGTTATAGCAAGCTCTGGGGCCAACGTCCTGACTTTC

size: once
J: TRBJ2-1
D: TRBD2
V: TRBV4-1
CDR3: CASSPTGLVNEQFF
DNA: TGCGCCAGCAGCCCTACGGGACTAGTGAATGAGCAGTTCTTC

size: NA
J: TRBJ2-7
D: TRBD2
V: TRBV27
CDR3: CASSLSSHFGGIPNYEQYF
DNA: TGTGCCAGCAGTTTATCATCCCATTTCGGGGGGATACCTAACTACGAGCAGTACTTC

size: NA
J: TRBJ2-1
D: NA
V: TRBV5-1
CDR3: CASSLDGRVQEQFF
DNA: TGCGCCAGCAGCTTGGACGGCAGGGTACAGGAGCAGTTCTTC

size: NA
J: TRBJ1-4
D: NA
V: TRBV25-1
CDR3: CASSGPGSSEEKLFF
DNA: TGTGCCAGCAGTGGGCCCGGTAGCAGCGAAGAAAAACTGTTTTTT

size: once
J: TRBJ2-3
D: NA
V: TRBV19
CDR3: CASKGGISTDTQYF
DNA: TGTGCCAGTAAAGGGGGGATTAGCACAGATACGCAGTATTTT

size: NA
J: TRBJ1-1
D: TRBD1
V: TRBV18
CDR3: CASSPTGTDTEAFF
DNA: TGTGCCAGCTCACCGACAGGGACGGACACTGAAGCTTTCTTT

size: NA
J: TRBJ1-2
D: TRBD1
V: TRBV5-1
CDR3: CASSLEGAEDYGYTF
DNA: TGCGCCAGCAGCTTGGAGGGGGCAGAGGACTATGGCTACACCTTC

size: NA
J: TRBJ1-5
D: NA
V: TRBV6-5
CDR3: CASKRDSNQPQHF
DNA: TGTGCCAGCAAGCGAGATAGCAATCAGCCCCAGCATTTT

size: medium-sized
J: TRBJ2-3
D: TRBD2
V: TRBV29-1
CDR3: CSVRTSGGTDTQYF
DNA: TGCAGCGTGAGGACTAGCGGGGGCACAGATACGCAGTATTTT

size: NA
J: TRBJ1-4
D: NA
V: TRBV4-2
CDR3: CASSQLQGRNEKLFF
DNA: TGTGCCAGCAGCCAACTACAGGGCCGCAACGAAAAACTGTTTTTT

size: once
J: TRBJ2-7
D: NA
V: TRBV7-9
CDR3: CASSLELYEQYF
DNA: TGTGCCAGCAGCTTAGAGCTCTACGAGCAGTACTTC

size: NA
J: TRBJ2-7
D: NA
V: TRBV19
CDR3: CASSRKPGSYEQYF
DNA: TGTGCCAGTAGTCGGAAGCCCGGCTCCTACGAGCAGTACTTC

size: NA
J: TRBJ2-2
D: TRBD2
V: TRBV28
CDR3: CASSQLAGGVMNTGELFF
DNA: TGTGCCAGCAGTCAATTAGCGGGAGGGGTCATGAACACCGGGGAGCTGTTTTTT

size: NA
J: TRBJ1-1
D: NA
V: TRBV10-3
CDR3: CASMGQNTEAFF
DNA: TGTGCCAGTATGGGACAGAACACTGAAGCTTTCTTT

size: NA
J: TRBJ1-2
D: NA
V: TRBV11-2
CDR3: CASSLVRASYYGYTF
DNA: TGTGCCAGCAGCTTAGTTCGCGCCAGCTACTATGGCTACACCTTC

size: NA
J: TRBJ1-1
D: NA
V: TRBV5-4
CDR3: CASSTDTNTEAFF
DNA: TGTGCCAGCAGCACGGACACGAACACTGAAGCTTTCTTT

size: NA
J: TRBJ2-4
D: TRBD2
V: TRBV4-1
CDR3: CASSHGLAGGTAKNIQYF
DNA: TGCGCCAGCAGCCACGGACTAGCGGGAGGCACGGCCAAAAACATTCAGTACTTC

size: few
J: TRBJ1-2
D: NA
V: TRBV27
CDR3: CASSPRPGEDGYTF
DNA: TGTGCCAGCAGTCCCAGACCAGGGGAGGATGGCTACACCTTC

size: NA
J: TRBJ1-3
D: NA
V: TRBV7-3
CDR3: CASSSGNTIYF
DNA: TGTGCCAGCAGCTCTGGAAACACCATATATTTT

size: NA
J: TRBJ1-4
D: NA
V: TRBV6-5
CDR3: CASSYGMRGEKLFF
DNA: TGTGCCAGCAGTTACGGGATGAGGGGCGAAAAACTGTTTTTT

size: once
J: TRBJ2-7
D: TRBD1
V: TRBV2
CDR3: CASSEGYQGAEQYF
DNA: TGTGCCAGCAGTGAAGGGTACCAGGGGGCCGAGCAGTACTTC

size: NA
J: TRBJ1-4
D: NA
V: TRBV19
CDR3: CASSIALQYRPPNEKLFF
DNA: TGTGCCAGTAGTATAGCCCTCCAGTATCGACCGCCTAATGAAAAACTGTTTTTT

size: NA
J: TRBJ2-5
D: NA
V: TRBV28
CDR3: CASSIVQNQETQYF
DNA: TGTGCCAGCAGTATAGTCCAGAATCAAGAGACCCAGTACTTC

size: NA
J: TRBJ2-3
D: TRBD2
V: TRBV9
CDR3: CASSSNPGTRADTQYF
DNA: TGTGCCAGCAGCTCGAATCCGGGGACTAGAGCAGATACGCAGTATTTT

size: few
J: TRBJ2-3
D: TRBD2
V: TRBV5-6
CDR3: CASSSLAGVDTQYF
DNA: TGTGCCAGCAGCTCCCTAGCGGGAGTAGATACGCAGTATTTT

size: few
J: TRBJ2-7
D: NA
V: TRBV4-1
CDR3: CASSQGDIRRNHEQYF
DNA: TGCGCCAGCAGCCAAGGAGATATAAGACGGAACCACGAGCAGTACTTC

size: once
J: TRBJ1-3
D: NA
V: TRBV19
CDR3: CAARSGNTIYF
DNA: TGTGCTGCACGCTCTGGAAACACCATATATTTT

size: NA
J: TRBJ2-1
D: TRBD1
V: TRBV7-3
CDR3: CASSPQGANNEQFF
DNA: TGTGCCAGCAGCCCTCAGGGGGCTAACAATGAGCAGTTCTTC

size: NA
J: TRBJ2-6
D: NA
V: TRBV9
CDR3: CASSVGGSGANVLTF
DNA: TGTGCCAGCAGCGTGGGAGGCTCTGGGGCCAACGTCCTGACTTTC

size: NA
J: TRBJ2-7
D: TRBD1
V: TRBV4-1
CDR3: CASSQGWPRQGTYEQYF
DNA: TGCGCCAGCAGCCAAGGGTGGCCGAGACAGGGAACCTACGAGCAGTACTTC

size: few
J: TRBJ2-1
D: NA
V: TRBV7-3
CDR3: CASSLNSVTREQFF
DNA: TGTGCCAGCAGCTTGAATTCCGTGACTAGAGAGCAGTTCTTC

size: NA
J: TRBJ2-5
D: TRBD2
V: TRBV27
CDR3: CASSLSMRGEETQYF
DNA: TGTGCCAGCAGTTTATCGATGCGGGGGGAAGAGACCCAGTACTTC

size: NA
J: TRBJ1-3
D: TRBD1
V: TRBV10-3
CDR3: CAISQGEGGNTIYF
DNA: TGTGCCATCAGCCAGGGGGAGGGTGGAAACACCATATATTTT

size: once
J: TRBJ2-2
D: TRBD2
V: TRBV27
CDR3: CASSFLADPSANTGELFF
DNA: TGTGCCAGCAGTTTCCTAGCGGACCCCTCGGCGAACACCGGGGAGCTGTTTTTT

size: NA
J: TRBJ1-3
D: NA
V: TRBV29-1
CDR3: CSVGSGNTIYF
DNA: TGCAGCGTTGGGTCTGGAAACACCATATATTTT

size: few
J: TRBJ2-2
D: NA
V: TRBV11-3
CDR3: CASSMRDTVRTGELFF
DNA: TGTGCCAGCAGCATGAGGGACACTGTAAGGACCGGGGAGCTGTTTTTT

size: NA
J: TRBJ2-3
D: TRBD1
V: TRBV7-3
CDR3: CASSLRDRGRSTDTQYF
DNA: TGTGCCAGCAGCTTAAGAGACAGGGGGAGGAGCACAGATACGCAGTATTTT

size: NA
J: TRBJ2-7
D: TRBD1
V: TRBV19
CDR3: CAILPGQGGEQYF
DNA: TGTGCCATCCTCCCGGGACAGGGAGGCGAGCAGTACTTC

size: NA
J: TRBJ2-1
D: TRBD2
V: TRBV9
CDR3: CASSVGGGGLNEQFF
DNA: TGTGCCAGCAGCGTAGGCGGGGGAGGGCTGAATGAGCAGTTCTTC

size: NA
J: TRBJ2-7
D: NA
V: TRBV5-1
CDR3: CASVPLREQYF
DNA: TGCGCCAGCGTCCCCTTACGAGAGCAGTACTTC

size: NA
J: TRBJ2-7
D: NA
V: TRBV15
CDR3: CATSSYRARGHEQYF
DNA: TGTGCCACCAGCAGCTACAGGGCCCGGGGCCACGAGCAGTACTTC

size: NA
J: TRBJ2-3
D: NA
V: TRBV7-9
CDR3: CASSVPPTDTQYF
DNA: TGTGCCAGCAGCGTACCCCCCACAGATACGCAGTATTTT

size: NA
J: TRBJ1-6
D: TRBD1
V: TRBV6-5
CDR3: CASSYGQGYSPLHF
DNA: TGTGCCAGCAGTTATGGACAGGGATATTCACCCCTCCACTTT

size: NA
J: TRBJ2-7
D: NA
V: TRBV4-1
CDR3: CASSQTILIREQYF
DNA: TGCGCCAGCAGCCAGACCATCCTAATAAGGGAGCAGTACTTC

size: NA
J: TRBJ1-5
D: NA
V: TRBV18
CDR3: CASSASHNQPQHF
DNA: TGTGCCAGCTCAGCGAGTCACAATCAGCCCCAGCATTTT

size: NA
J: TRBJ1-2
D: NA
V: TRBV27
CDR3: CASSLLGQGWGGYTF
DNA: TGTGCCAGCAGTTTATTGGGCCAGGGTTGGGGAGGCTACACCTTC

size: NA
J: TRBJ2-5
D: NA
V: TRBV18
CDR3: CASSPPLEETQYF
DNA: TGTGCCAGCTCACCACCTCTGGAGGAGACCCAGTACTTC

size: NA
J: TRBJ2-7
D: NA
V: TRBV14
CDR3: CASSRASFWAGGYEQYF
DNA: TGTGCCAGCAGCCGAGCAAGCTTCTGGGCCGGGGGCTACGAGCAGTACTTC

size: NA
J: TRBJ1-1
D: NA
V: TRBV6-5
CDR3: CASARGDTEAFF
DNA: TGTGCCAGCGCTAGGGGAGACACTGAAGCTTTCTTT